The T cell receptor beta chain under discussion was sequenced for a study of human thymus T cells. Findings and limits, study-wide: Usage of V and J genes appeared biased in thymic and blood repertoires.

This CDR3 has 11 residues. Germline V gene lookup returns CDR1 DFQATT and CDR2 SNEGSKA (reference sequence). V was pared by 3 bases and J by 2 bases, with 2 bases between. Concerning this clone itself: The antigen remains undetermined.

The method was immunoSEQ multiplex PCR; TCRdb's version includes in-frame clones alone and lacks a portion of them. Of roughly 54,000 clones in the sample, approximately 95% were seen once. Source material: blood. The source of this sequence is a boy under two years old with a congenital heart defect but otherwise immunologically healthy. The chain carries TRBV20-1 and TRBJ1-3; D is uncertain. The CDR3: CSASTGNTIYF. The CDR3, as DNA: TGCAGTGCTAGCACTGGAAACACCATATATTTT.